A single sample gave rise to the 6 T cell receptor beta chains below, sequenced in a study of CD8 T cells in Susac syndrome (dated by TCRdb to the late 2010s). The library came from the immunoSEQ multiplex PCR assay. RNA was extracted using the RNeasy kit, and about 0.5 to 1 microgram was reverse transcribed with random hexamers. The public reads were reprocessed in TCRdb via fastp at Q25 and MiXCR, keeping in-frame beta chains. Every distinct CDR3 protein forms one entry, paired with its most common genes and DNA. The sample profile shows about 130,000 distinct CDR3 sequences; around 94% of them were found once. The ten largest clones add up to 0.1% to 0.15% of the sample. The sequenced sample consisted of CD4+ T cells from PBMCs. These receptors were collected from a human donor with multiple sclerosis.

CDR3 sequence (DNA): TGTGCCAGCAGTTTTAACCCGCCGACGGGGAACTATGGCTACACCTTC. It encodes CASSFNPPTGNYGYTF. This chain connects TRBV27 to TRBJ1-2; D remains unclear. The CDR3 sequence is 16 residues long. CDR1 and CDR2 (germline): MNHEY, SMNVEV (reference sequence). Between the trimmed V and J ends, which lost 3 bases and 2 bases, there was a span of 16 bases.

The chain has TRBV6-5 and TRBJ1-1; D is possibly TRBD1 (5 bases). The V end lost 2 bases, the J end lost 1 base, and 8 bases lay between the germline ends. CDR3 length equals 14 residues. Germline V CDR1 and CDR2: MNHEY, SVGAGI. The CDR3 sequence: CASSYQGGNTEAFF. In DNA, the CDR3 is TGTGCCAGCAGTTACCAGGGCGGGAACACTGAAGCTTTCTTT.

CDR3 loop: CAWIRTSGRAWAKNIQYF. CDR3 in DNA: TGTGCCTGGATCAGAACTAGCGGGAGAGCATGGGCCAAAAACATTCAGTACTTC. The rearrangement joins TRBV30 to TRBJ2-4; 11 nucleotides match TRBD2. V was pared by 4 bases and J by 1 base, with 12 bases of the junction left unmatched. Germline V gives CDR1 GTSNPN, CDR2 SVGIG (reference sequence). This CDR3 is 18 amino acids long.

The rearrangement links TRBV25-1 to TRBJ2-5, with D hard to call. CDR1 and CDR2 (germline): MGHDK, SYGVNS. The length of the CDR3 is 14 residues. Trimming stripped 5 bases from V and 1 base from J, with 11 bases between. CDR3 in amino acids: CASSSYPLQETQYF. For the CDR3, the DNA is TGTGCCAGCAGTTCCTACCCCCTCCAAGAGACCCAGTACTTC.

The chain is built from TRBV7-2 and TRBJ2-6, with D perhaps TRBD1 (6 bases). This CDR3 has 16 residues. Germline V gene data show CDR1 as SGHTA and CDR2 as FQGNSA. V gave up 1 base and J gave up 0 bases, with 7 bases separating them. CDR3 sequence: CASSLVGGSGANVLTF. The CDR3 bases are TGTGCCAGCAGCTTAGTAGGGGGCTCTGGGGCCAACGTCCTGACTTTC.

The chain employs TRBV30 and TRBJ1-4; D may be TRBD1 (6 bases). The germline V gene has CDR1 GTSNPN and CDR2 SVGIG (reference sequence). Trimming stripped 2 bases from V and 4 bases from J, with 14 bases between. The CDR3 has 15 amino acids. CDR3 nucleotides: TGTGCCTGGAGTTGGGGGGGGGCAGATAATGAAAAACTGTTTTTT. Protein product: CAWSWGGADNEKLFF.